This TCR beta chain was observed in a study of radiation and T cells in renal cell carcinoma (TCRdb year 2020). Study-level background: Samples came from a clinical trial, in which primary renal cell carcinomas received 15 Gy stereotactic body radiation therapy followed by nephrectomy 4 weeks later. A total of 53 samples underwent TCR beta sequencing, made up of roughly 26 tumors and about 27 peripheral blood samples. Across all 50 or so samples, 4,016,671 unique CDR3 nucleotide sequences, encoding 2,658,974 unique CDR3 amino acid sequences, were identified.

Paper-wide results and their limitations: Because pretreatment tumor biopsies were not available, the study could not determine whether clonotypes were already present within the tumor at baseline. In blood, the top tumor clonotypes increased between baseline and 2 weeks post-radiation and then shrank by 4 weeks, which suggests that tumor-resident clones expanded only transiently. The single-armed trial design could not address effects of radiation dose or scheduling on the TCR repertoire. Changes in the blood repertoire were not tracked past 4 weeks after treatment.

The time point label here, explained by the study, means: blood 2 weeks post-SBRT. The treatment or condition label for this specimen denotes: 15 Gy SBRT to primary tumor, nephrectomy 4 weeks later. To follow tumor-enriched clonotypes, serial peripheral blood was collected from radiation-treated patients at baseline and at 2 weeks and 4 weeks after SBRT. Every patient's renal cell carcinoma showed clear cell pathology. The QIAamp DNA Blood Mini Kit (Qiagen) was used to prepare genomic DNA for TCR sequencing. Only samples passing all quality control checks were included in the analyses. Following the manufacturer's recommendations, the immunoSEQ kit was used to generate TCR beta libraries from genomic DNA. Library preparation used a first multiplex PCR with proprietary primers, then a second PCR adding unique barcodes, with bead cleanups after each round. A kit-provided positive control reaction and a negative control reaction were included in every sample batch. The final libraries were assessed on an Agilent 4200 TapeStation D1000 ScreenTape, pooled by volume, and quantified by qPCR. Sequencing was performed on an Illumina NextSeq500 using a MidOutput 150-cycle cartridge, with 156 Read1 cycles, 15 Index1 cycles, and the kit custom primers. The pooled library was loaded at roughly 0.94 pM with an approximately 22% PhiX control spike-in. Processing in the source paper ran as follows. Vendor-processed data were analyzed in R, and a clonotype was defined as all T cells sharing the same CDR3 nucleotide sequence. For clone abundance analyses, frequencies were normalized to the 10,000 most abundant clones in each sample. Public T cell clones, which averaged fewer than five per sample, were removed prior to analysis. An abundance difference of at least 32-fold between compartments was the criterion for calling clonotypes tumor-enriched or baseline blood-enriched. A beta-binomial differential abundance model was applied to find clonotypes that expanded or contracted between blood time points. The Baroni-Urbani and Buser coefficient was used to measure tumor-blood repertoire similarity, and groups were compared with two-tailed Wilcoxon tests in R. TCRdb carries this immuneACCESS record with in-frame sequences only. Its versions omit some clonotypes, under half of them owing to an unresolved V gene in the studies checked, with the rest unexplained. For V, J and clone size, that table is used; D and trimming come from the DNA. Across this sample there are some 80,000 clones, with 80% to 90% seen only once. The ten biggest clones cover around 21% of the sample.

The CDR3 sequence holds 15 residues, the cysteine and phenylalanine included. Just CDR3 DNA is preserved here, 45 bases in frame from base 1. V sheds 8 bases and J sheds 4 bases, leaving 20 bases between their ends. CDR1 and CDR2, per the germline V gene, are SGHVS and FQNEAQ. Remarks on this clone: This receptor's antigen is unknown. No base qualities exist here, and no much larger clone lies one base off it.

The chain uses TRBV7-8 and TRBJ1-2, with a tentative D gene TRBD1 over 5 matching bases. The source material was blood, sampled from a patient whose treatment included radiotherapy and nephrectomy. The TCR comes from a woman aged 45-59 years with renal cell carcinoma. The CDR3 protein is CASSPGGGLGYGYTF. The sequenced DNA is TGTGCCAGCTCCCCGGGCGGGGGACTTGGCTATGGCTACACCTTC.